These 4 T cell receptor beta chains share one sample of origin, sequenced in a study of Ad26.COV2.S vaccination and SARS-CoV-2 variants. Treatment defined: 19 received Ad26.COV2.S at low or high dose, single or two shots; 5 received placebo; per-sample allocation not given. Specimens were obtained on day 63 following the first vaccine or placebo injection. Profiled with immunoSEQ multiplex PCR; TCRdb holds only in-frame clones, not every one. There are about 380,000 clones in the sample; roughly 85% occur only once, and about 7.1% lies in the top ten. The sample was peripheral blood, taken in a trial of Ad26.COV2.S vaccine versus placebo. The receptors shown here come from a person between 18 and 65 years old who received the Ad26.COV2.S COVID-19 vaccine or a placebo.

This chain uses TRBV4-3 with TRBJ1-4; maybe TRBD1 (6 bases). Deletions cut 1 base from V and 8 bases from J, with 11 bases between. The CDR3 runs 14 residues. CDR1 and CDR2 from the germline V gene are LGHNA and YSLEER. CDR3 loop: CASSQGEGGEKLFF. The CDR3 bases are TGCGCCAGCAGCCAAGGAGAGGGGGGCGAAAAACTGTTTTTT.

The rearrangement uses TRBV19 and TRBJ2-3; tentatively, D is TRBD1 (6 bases). The V gene lost 4 bases and the J gene lost 7 bases, with 15 bases spanning the gap. There are 14 residues in the CDR3. Per the germline V gene, CDR1 is LNHDA and CDR2 is SQIVND (reference sequence). CDR3 sequence: CASSTHITGNTQYF. CDR3 sequence (DNA): TGTGCCAGTAGTACACATATAACAGGGAATACGCAGTATTTT. The full variable domain, in which reference TRBV19 and TRBJ2-3 provide the parts outside the CDR3, is DGGITQSPKYLFRKEGQNVTLSCEQNLNHDAMYWYRQDPGQGLRLIYYSQIVNDFQKGDIAEGYSVSREKKESFPLTVTSAQKNPTAFYLCASSTHITGNTQYFGPGTRLTVL.

This clone showed up just a few times. Additional DNA sequences in this sample encode the identical CDR3. The V and J genes are TRBV3-1 (or the pseudogene TRBV3-2) and TRBJ2-3; D gene unclear. CDR3 length equals 11 residues. V was cut by 4 bases and J by 3 bases, with 2 bases left in between. Germline assignment: CDR1 LGHDT and CDR2 YNNKEL (reference sequence). The chain's CDR3 is CASSLTDTQYF. The CDR3 nucleotides read TGTGCCAGCAGCCTAACAGATACGCAGTATTTT.

This clone was counted a single time. V usage is TRBV11-3 and J usage is TRBJ2-7; 7 positions agree with TRBD2. There are 14 residues in the CDR3. The V gene's germline CDR1 is SGHNT and CDR2 YENEEA. Losses at the gene ends were 6 bases for V and 5 bases for J; bases not matched to a gene: 10. CDR3 DNA sequence: TGTGCCAGCAGTTCAGGACGGGAGGCCCACGAGCAGTACTTC. This translates into CASSSGREAHEQYF.